This T cell receptor beta chain was sequenced for a study of identical twins. Trimming took off 6 bases at V and 4 bases at J, with 13 bases between the two ends. The germline gives CDR1 SNHLY, CDR2 FYNNEI. The CDR3 has 14 amino acids. TCRdb called the 5' RACE reads again in MiXCR, with one record for every CDR3 protein. The table has hundreds of thousands of distinct CDR3 sequences, 9% to 15% seen once. The same sample was also used in a study of yellow fever vaccine responses in identical twins.

The chain carries TRBV2 and TRBJ1-5, with D unresolved. This clonotype was obtained from a woman aged 18 to 35 in good health. Sequenced sample: PBMCs. The CDR3 DNA reads TGTGCCAGCAGAGAGAGACGCGGGAATCAGCCCCAGCATTTT. Its translation: CASRERRGNQPQHF.